Below are 13 T cell receptor beta chains sequenced from a single sample in a study of blood T cell repertoires in COVID-19. Clones were read by immunoSEQ multiplex PCR, and TCRdb kept only the in-frame ones, dropping some. The sample lists around 200,000 clones, less than 90% occurring once. The sample comprised peripheral blood. The receptors shown here come from a woman between 55 and 75 years old with COVID-19, enrolled during active disease.

This chain connects TRBV18 to TRBJ1-2; 8 nucleotides line up with TRBD1. Germline values: CDR1 KGHSH, CDR2 LQKENI. V shed 3 bases, J shed 7 bases, and the junction held 10 bases outside the gene matches. CDR3 length: 15 amino acids. The CDR3: CASSPREWTGFGYTF. Written as DNA, the CDR3 is TGTGCCAGCTCACCGAGGGAATGGACAGGGTTTGGCTACACCTTC. Full variable domain (rest looked up from reference TRBV18 and TRBJ1-2): NAGVMQNPRHLVRRRGQEARLRCSPMKGHSHVYWYRQLPEEGLKFMVYLQKENIIDESGMPKERFSAEFPKEGPSILRIQQVVRGDSAAYFCASSPREWTGFGYTFGSGTRLTVV.

This chain links TRBV11-3 with TRBJ1-1, with 7 bases that match TRBD1. The CDR3 spans 16 residues. The trim removed 1 base at V and 3 bases at J, leaving 8 bases unmatched. Germline V gene sequence: CDR1 SGHNT, CDR2 YENEEA. The CDR3 protein is CASSLGGNRGHTEAFF. CDR3 in DNA: TGTGCCAGCAGCTTAGGTGGCAACAGGGGTCACACTGAAGCTTTCTTT.

The J gene is TRBJ2-3, the V gene TRBV6-2 or TRBV6-3; 7 nucleotides match TRBD2. The CDR3 extends over 17 amino acids. With 2 bases clipped from V and 0 bases from J, the junction kept 8 bases outside the gene matches. The germline V gene encodes CDR1 MNHEY and CDR2 SVGEGT. CDR3 nucleotide sequence: TGTGCCAGCAGTTACAGGGCTAGCGGACTTAGCACAGATACGCAGTATTTT. The encoded protein is CASSYRASGLSTDTQYF.

The V and J genes are TRBV24-1 and TRBJ2-7; TRBD2 matches 11 bases. The V and J ends lost 3 bases and 3 bases, in that order; junction bases with no gene match: 6. Per the germline V gene, CDR1 is KGHDR and CDR2 is SFDVKD. This CDR3 region has 16 residues. CDR3 DNA: TGTGCCACCAGTGATCCCGGTCTAGCGGGAGGCTACGAGCAGTACTTC. This codes for CATSDPGLAGGYEQYF.

This clone was seen only once. The chain combines TRBV30 with TRBJ2-1; the D gene is possibly TRBD2 (6 bases). The CDR3 length is 13 residues. The germline V and J ends were trimmed by 8 bases and 4 bases, with 15 bases remaining between them. CDR1 and CDR2 (germline): GTSNPN, SVGIG (reference sequence). CDR3 amino acids: CAKVPGAYNEQFF. In nucleotides, the CDR3 is TGTGCCAAGGTACCGGGAGCTTACAATGAGCAGTTCTTC. Combining the CDR3 with reference TRBV30 and TRBJ2-1 gives the whole variable domain SQTIHQWPATLVQPVGSPLSLECTVEGTSNPNLYWYRQAAGRGLQLLFYSVGIGQISSEVPQNLSASRPQDRQFILSSKKLLLSDSGFYLCAKVPGAYNEQFFGPGTRLTVL.

The V and J genes are TRBV30 and TRBJ1-1; 8 bases agree with TRBD1. After removal of 5 bases from V and 10 bases from J, the junction contained 12 bases not matched to a gene. In germline, CDR1 is GTSNPN, CDR2 SVGIG (reference sequence). This CDR3 contains 13 residues. The CDR3 reads CAWGRQGRRAAFF. CDR3 DNA: TGTGCCTGGGGGCGACAGGGGCGTCGCGCAGCTTTCTTT.

The sample holds a few counts of this clone. The gene calls are TRBV7-2 and TRBJ2-3; 12 bases align to TRBD1. Per the germline V gene, CDR1 is SGHTA and CDR2 is FQGNSA. The CDR3 has 15 residues. V shed 4 bases, J shed 8 bases, and the junction held 7 bases outside the gene matches. Here the CDR3 reads CASSSWDRGRGTQYF. DNA of the CDR3: TGTGCCAGCAGCTCCTGGGACAGGGGGCGAGGTACGCAGTATTTT.

The rearrangement uses TRBV27 and TRBJ2-7; a possible D gene is TRBD2 (5 bases). The CDR3 spans 13 residues. Trimming shortened V by 9 bases and J by 4 bases, and 16 bases separated the two germline ends. CDR1 and CDR2 from the germline V gene are MNHEY and SMNVEV (reference sequence). Here the CDR3 DNA reads TGTGCCAGTAGGACCGCTAGCCGGTACGAGCAGTACTTC. It specifies CASRTASRYEQYF.

This chain uses TRBV24-1 with TRBJ1-1, with 9 bases aligning to TRBD1. Germline values: CDR1 KGHDR, CDR2 SFDVKD. Trimming cost V 5 bases and J 10 bases; bases outside gene matches: 4. The CDR3 is made up of 12 amino acids. The CDR3 DNA sequence: TGTGCCACCAGTGTCGGGACAGGGATAGCTTTCTTT. Its protein product is CATSVGTGIAFF.

J is TRBJ2-7 and V is TRBV11-2; 10 nucleotides line up with TRBD1. Germline trimming cut 5 bases from V and 2 bases from J; bases unmatched to any gene: 9. Per the germline V gene, CDR1 is SGHAT and CDR2 is FQNNGV. The CDR3 is made up of 16 amino acids. This CDR3 reads CASSTRRGTGAYEQYF. The CDR3 DNA sequence: TGTGCCAGCAGCACCCGGAGGGGGACAGGGGCCTACGAGCAGTACTTC.

This chain joins TRBV7-2 and TRBJ2-7; TRBD1 matches at 9 bases. Trimming took 5 bases from V and 4 from J; bases not matched to a gene: 6. Germline-derived CDR1 and CDR2 are SGHTA and FQGNSA. The CDR3 is made up of 14 amino acids. As DNA, the CDR3 is TGTGCCAGCAGCCCACAGGGGGCCCGGTACGAGCAGTACTTC. Its protein is CASSPQGARYEQYF.

The V gene is TRBV6-2 or TRBV6-3, the J gene TRBJ2-3, with 9 bases lining up with TRBD2. The germline V gene has CDR1 MNHEY and CDR2 SVGEGT. The CDR3 has 19 amino acids. V was clipped by 2 bases and J by 1 base; unmatched bases: 13. The DNA of the CDR3 is TGTGCCAGCAGTTACCCCTCAGCGGGAGGCCCTGCCGGCACAGATACGCAGTATTTT. Translated: CASSYPSAGGPAGTDTQYF.

This chain joins TRBV7-2 and TRBJ2-7; 8 bases match TRBD1. This CDR3 comprises 15 residues. Germline V gene sequence: CDR1 SGHTA, CDR2 FQGNSA. V lost 5 bases to trimming and J lost 2 bases; unmatched junction nucleotides: 8. The CDR3 reads CASSVTGTGTYEQYF. CDR3 coding DNA: TGTGCCAGCAGCGTCACCGGGACAGGCACCTACGAGCAGTACTTC.